The 30 T cell receptor beta chains listed next were all sequenced from one sample in a study of control samples from healthy donors and cancer patients. TCRdb keeps only in-frame clones here, not all; method: immunoSEQ multiplex PCR. The table lists around 150,000 clones, over 85% of them singletons. Sequenced sample: blood. The source is a man aged 25-45 years in good health.

CDR3 nucleotide sequence: TGTGCCAGCAGCTTAGTGCAGGGGGCAGGTGGCAATCAGCCCCAGCATTTT. It encodes CASSLVQGAGGNQPQHF. V and J are TRBV7-9 and TRBJ1-5; 8 nucleotides match TRBD1. Losses at the gene ends were 1 base for V and 2 bases for J; bases not matched to a gene: 7. CDR3 length: 17 amino acids. CDR1 SEHNR and CDR2 FQNEAQ come from the germline V gene (reference sequence).

The V and J genes are TRBV5-1 and TRBJ2-5; D is unclear. This CDR3 contains 14 residues. V lost 6 bases to trimming and J lost 2 bases, with 14 bases between them. In germline, CDR1 is SGHRS, CDR2 YFSETQ. The CDR3 spells CASTSLGLQETQYF. In DNA form, the CDR3 reads TGCGCCAGCACCTCTCTCGGGCTACAAGAGACCCAGTACTTC.

As for this clone: A junction end diverges from the germline sequence, so it may reflect a read error. The J gene is TRBJ1-2, the V gene TRBV20-1; D may be TRBD1 (5 bases). Germline V gives CDR1 DFQATT, CDR2 SNEGSKA (reference sequence). CDR3 length: 11 residues. The chain's CDR3 is CSARAGRGQGF. The CDR3 DNA reads TGCAGTGCTAGAGCAGGGAGAGGACAAGGGTTC.

Concerning this clone itself: Because it lacks the conserved phenylalanine or tryptophan at the end, this CDR3 is likely a read error. This chain joins TRBV7-3 and TRBJ1-1; D might be TRBD1 (5 bases). Between the trimmed V and J ends, which lost 1 base and 5 bases, there was a span of 8 bases. Looked up from germline, CDR1 is SGHTA and CDR2 is FQGTGA. The CDR3 sequence is 13 residues long. This CDR3 reads CASSLMGGTEAFL. In DNA, the CDR3 is TGTGCCAGCAGCTTAATGGGGGGGACTGAAGCTTTCCTT.

The chain combines TRBV21-1 with TRBJ1-4; TRBD1 is the table's D call, not checked against the DNA. TRBV21-1 is designated a pseudogene. CDR3 size: 17 residues. The CDR3 sequence: CASLIPGQGARWQKLFF. DNA of the CDR3: TGTGCCAGTTTGATCCCGGGACAGGGGGCCCGGTGGCAAAAACTGTTTTTT.

The chain recombines TRBV28 with TRBJ2-7, with a weak D call TRBD1 (6 bases). The CDR3 consists of 14 residues. Trimming cost V 6 bases and J 1 base, with 13 bases left between them. CDR1 MDHEN and CDR2 SYDVKM come from the germline V gene. CDR3 amino acids: CASSRGQLSYEQYF. The DNA of the CDR3 is TGTGCCAGCAGCCGCGGACAGCTTTCCTACGAGCAGTACTTC.

The chain combines TRBV6-6 with TRBJ2-1; TRBD1 matches at 8 bases. Germline trimming cut 2 bases from V and 5 bases from J; bases unmatched to any gene: 5. Germline V gives CDR1 MNHNY, CDR2 SVGAGI (reference sequence). The CDR3 is 15 amino acids. This CDR3 reads CASSYRQGPHNEQFF. Written as DNA, the CDR3 is TGTGCCAGCAGTTACAGACAGGGGCCTCACAATGAGCAGTTCTTC.

CDR3 in amino acids: CASSLVGQPQHF. The DNA of the CDR3 is TGTGCCAGCAGCCTGGTGGGCCAGCCCCAGCATTTT. V is TRBV3-1 (or the pseudogene TRBV3-2) and J is TRBJ1-5; D unclear. CDR3 length equals 12 residues. Trimming left V 4 bases short and J 7 bases short, with 8 bases between. Germline loops: CDR1 LGHDT, CDR2 YNNKEL (reference sequence).

The chain couples TRBV7-2 to TRBJ1-1; D remains ambiguous. Trimming shortened V by 2 bases and J by 1 base, and 5 bases separated the two germline ends. Looked up from germline, CDR1 is SGHTA and CDR2 is FQGNSA. This CDR3 comprises 13 residues. The CDR3 sequence: CASSLTRNTEAFF. In nucleotides, the CDR3 is TGTGCCAGCAGCTTAACAAGGAACACTGAAGCTTTCTTT.

V and J are TRBV27 and TRBJ2-1; D may be TRBD1 (6 bases). Deletions cut 7 bases from V and 0 bases from J, with 13 bases between. Germline V CDR1 and CDR2: MNHEY, SMNVEV (reference sequence). This CDR3 region has 15 residues. The CDR3 sequence: CASKSGVSSYNEQFF. CDR3 in DNA: TGTGCCAGCAAGTCAGGGGTCAGCTCCTACAATGAGCAGTTCTTC.

The chain is built from TRBV3-1 (or the pseudogene TRBV3-2) and TRBJ1-3; maybe TRBD1 (5 bases). The V gene's germline CDR1 is LGHDT and CDR2 YNNKEL (reference sequence). The length of the CDR3 is 19 residues. With 0 bases removed from V and 7 bases from J, the gap between germline ends came to 25 bases. CDR3 nucleotide sequence: TGTGCCAGCAGCCAAGATTTGGGGTGCCAGGGAACGGAGGGGAACACCATATATTTT. This codes for CASSQDLGCQGTEGNTIYF.

The chain couples TRBV12-3 or TRBV12-4 to TRBJ1-1, with no clear D. Deletions cut 3 bases from V and 6 bases from J, with 11 bases between. There are 13 residues in the CDR3. Here the CDR3 reads CASSLEVYSEAFF. The CDR3 coding sequence is TGTGCCAGCAGTTTGGAGGTATATTCTGAAGCTTTCTTT.

This rearrangement joins TRBV4-1 to TRBJ2-4; tentatively, D is TRBD2 (5 bases). Germline lookup yields CDR1 MGHRA and CDR2 YSYEKL. The length of the CDR3 is 15 residues. Trimming left V 3 bases short and J 5 bases short, with 14 bases between. CDR3 residues: CASSHPGYKENIQYF. CDR3 bases: TGCGCCAGCAGCCACCCGGGATATAAAGAAAACATTCAGTACTTC.

The gene calls are TRBV19 and TRBJ2-1; D possibly corresponds to TRBD1 (6 bases). This CDR3 is built from 13 residues. In germline, CDR1 is LNHDA, CDR2 SQIVND (reference sequence). Trimming removed 5 bases from V and 8 bases from J, with 13 bases in between. In DNA form, the CDR3 reads TGTGCCAGTAGTCTCAGGGGTTTGGATGAGCAGTTCTTC. It is translated as CASSLRGLDEQFF.

The genes are TRBV2 and TRBJ2-2, with a tentative D call TRBD2 (6 bases). From germline, CDR1 is SNHLY and CDR2 FYNNEI. CDR3 length equals 16 residues. V was trimmed by 4 bases and J by 4 bases, leaving 16 bases between them. The CDR3, as DNA: TGTGCCAGCAGTGTAAAAGGGCGGGGAAGCACCGGGGAGCTGTTTTTT. It encodes CASSVKGRGSTGELFF. The full variable domain, in which reference TRBV2 and TRBJ2-2 provide the parts outside the CDR3, is EPEVTQTPSHQVTQMGQEVILRCVPISNHLYFYWYRQILGQKVEFLVSFYNNEISEKSEIFDDQFSVERPDGSNFTLKIRSTKLEDSAMYFCASSVKGRGSTGELFFGEGSRLTVL.

The chain is built from TRBV14 and TRBJ1-6; D is unclear. This CDR3 is built from 13 residues. The V end lost 3 bases, the J end lost 7 bases, and 7 bases lay between the germline ends. CDR1 is SGHDN, CDR2 FVKESK, per germline. In nucleotides, the CDR3 is TGTGCCAGCAGCCATAACGGCAATTCACCCCTCCACTTT. It encodes CASSHNGNSPLHF.

The chain couples TRBV18 to TRBJ1-2; 8 bases are shared with TRBD1. The length of the CDR3 is 13 residues. V lost 3 bases and J lost 6; bases outside the gene matches: 3. Per germline, CDR1 KGHSH and CDR2 LQKENI. The CDR3 region has the DNA TGTGCCAGCTCACCGGGACAGGTGAATGGCTACACCTTC. Encoded protein: CASSPGQVNGYTF.

J is TRBJ1-2 and V is TRBV28; D is perhaps TRBD1 (5 bases). Germline V gene sequence: CDR1 MDHEN, CDR2 SYDVKM. This CDR3 has 14 residues. Trimming shortened V by 6 bases and J by 7 bases, and 18 bases separated the two germline ends. The CDR3 bases are TGTGCCAGCAGGAGTCCGGGACGAGAAGGTGGCTACACCTTC. This translates into CASRSPGREGGYTF.

This sequence joins TRBV28 and TRBJ2-5, with 12 nucleotides matching TRBD2. The V gene's germline CDR1 is MDHEN and CDR2 SYDVKM. This CDR3 is built from 15 residues. The trim removed 4 bases at V and 4 bases at J, leaving 4 bases unmatched. Here the CDR3 reads CASSSEGLAGETQYF. The CDR3 DNA reads TGTGCCAGCAGTTCTGAGGGACTAGCGGGAGAGACCCAGTACTTC.

The V gene is TRBV3-1 (or the pseudogene TRBV3-2), the J gene TRBJ2-2; TRBD1 agrees at 7 bases. The CDR3 length is 16 residues. The trim removed 8 bases at V and 5 bases at J, leaving 14 bases unmatched. Germline assignment: CDR1 LGHDT and CDR2 YNNKEL (reference sequence). This chain's CDR3 is CASSDRLWGWTGELFF. The DNA for the CDR3 is TGTGCCAGCTCGGACAGGCTCTGGGGTTGGACCGGGGAGCTGTTTTTT.

V and J are TRBV18 and TRBJ2-5; tentative D call: TRBD1 (5 bases). The CDR3 contains 13 residues. Trimming shortened V by 4 bases and J by 2 bases, and 8 bases separated the two germline ends. Germline-derived CDR1 and CDR2 are KGHSH and LQKENI. This CDR3 is CASSRTSQETQYF. The CDR3 coding sequence is TGTGCCAGCTCACGGACAAGTCAAGAGACCCAGTACTTC.

V gene TRBV7-3 combines with J gene TRBJ1-2; 9 bases fit TRBD1. Trimming took 4 bases from V and 5 from J; bases not matched to a gene: 5. Germline CDR1 is SGHTA and CDR2 is FQGTGA. This CDR3 has 14 residues. The CDR3 DNA reads as TGTGCCAGCAGCTCCGGACAGGGGACATATGGCTACACCTTC. Translated, it gives CASSSGQGTYGYTF.

This clone was counted ten times or more. V usage is TRBV15 and J usage is TRBJ2-6; no reliable D call. The CDR3 is 15 amino acids. Trimming took off 0 bases at V and 3 bases at J, with 6 bases between the two ends. CDR1 LNHNV and CDR2 YYDKDF come from the germline V gene (reference sequence). CDR3 loop: CATSREGYGANVLTF. DNA for the CDR3: TGTGCCACCAGCAGAGAAGGCTATGGGGCCAACGTCCTGACTTTC.

The chain joins TRBV5-6 to TRBJ2-1; D tentatively reads TRBD1 or TRBD2 (5 bases each). CDR1 SGHDT and CDR2 YYEEEE come from the germline V gene. V shed 3 bases and J shed 8 bases, with 12 bases lying between them. This CDR3 is built from 13 residues. This CDR3 reads CASSWGRDDEQFF. The CDR3 DNA sequence: TGTGCCAGCAGCTGGGGCCGGGACGATGAGCAGTTCTTC.

The CDR3 region has the DNA TGTGCCACCAGCAGAGAGTCGACAGGGCGATATGGCTACACCTTC. Protein product: CATSRESTGRYGYTF. The V call is TRBV15, the J call TRBJ1-2; 7 bases are a match to TRBD1. The CDR3 spans 15 residues. CDR1 is LNHNV, CDR2 YYDKDF, per germline (reference sequence). J was trimmed by 5 bases and V by 0 bases; bases with no gene match: 6.

V usage is TRBV29-1 and J usage is TRBJ2-1, with unresolved D. The CDR3 is 10 amino acids. In germline, CDR1 is SQVTM, CDR2 ANQGSEA. V dropped 7 bases and J dropped 7 bases, with 8 bases sitting between them. The CDR3 DNA sequence: TGCAGCGCGGTCTGGAATGAGCAGTTCTTC. Its translation: CSAVWNEQFF.

The chain joins TRBV10-3 to TRBJ1-5; D is unclear. Germline CDR1 is ENHRY and CDR2 is SYGVKD. This CDR3 is 12 amino acids long. The V and J ends lost 11 bases and 0 bases respectively, with 8 bases between them. CDR3 sequence reads: CASTDSNQPQHF. The CDR3, as DNA: TGTGCCTCGACGGATAGCAATCAGCCCCAGCATTTT.

The J gene is TRBJ2-5, the V gene TRBV9; TRBD1 aligns across 7 bases. CDR3 length: 15 amino acids. Germline lookup yields CDR1 SGDLS and CDR2 YYNGEE. Germline trimming cut 2 bases from V and 3 bases from J; bases unmatched to any gene: 7. As DNA, the CDR3 is TGTGCCAGCAGCGTCTCGGGACAGCCTAAAGAGACCCAGTACTTC. Amino acids: CASSVSGQPKETQYF.

The rearrangement joins TRBV4-2 to TRBJ1-2; TRBD1 might be the D (5 bases). CDR1 and CDR2 (germline): LGHNA, YNFKEQ. V was cut by 0 bases and J by 4 bases, with 12 bases left in between. The CDR3 is made up of 15 amino acids. In nucleotides, the CDR3 is TGTGCCAGCAGCCAAGATCTTCAGGGCGCCTATGGCTACACCTTC. Translating gives CASSQDLQGAYGYTF.

The V call is TRBV18, the J call TRBJ2-7, with no clear D. This CDR3 comprises 11 residues. With 4 bases removed from V and 7 bases from J, the gap between germline ends came to 8 bases. Germline CDR1 KGHSH, CDR2 LQKENI. CDR3 residues: CASSLDWEQYF. The CDR3 coding sequence is TGTGCCAGCTCACTAGACTGGGAGCAGTACTTC. Together with reference TRBV18 and TRBJ2-7, the CDR3 gives the full variable domain: NAGVMQNPRHLVRRRGQEARLRCSPMKGHSHVYWYRQLPEEGLKFMVYLQKENIIDESGMPKERFSAEFPKEGPSILRIQQVVRGDSAAYFCASSLDWEQYFGPGTRLTVT.